The next 25 T cell receptor beta chains were all read from a single sample in a study of response to subunit inactivated influenza vaccine. From the RT-PCR reads, TCRdb called clonotypes with MiXCR, one entry per CDR3 protein. The data show roughly 150,000 distinct CDR3 sequences, around 9.9% seen once. This specimen consisted of non-naive T cells sorted from PBMCs, obtained roughly 47 days after vaccination. The source of these receptors is a man aged 50 to 60 who received an inactivated influenza vaccine.

About this clonotype itself: Germline is not matched at one junction end, which may reflect a read error. The chain combines TRBV20-1 with TRBJ1-1, with 8 bases fitting TRBD1. This CDR3 comprises 9 residues. Germline values: CDR1 DFQATT, CDR2 SNEGSKA (reference sequence). This chain's CDR3 is CSATYRDRF. Here the CDR3 DNA reads TGCAGTGCTACGTACCGGGACAGGTTT.

The V and J genes are TRBV7-2 and TRBJ2-5; D possibly matches TRBD1 or TRBD2 (5 bases each). The germline V gene encodes CDR1 SGHTA and CDR2 FQGNSA. The V gene lost 1 base and the J gene lost 2 bases, with 14 bases spanning the gap. CDR3 length: 16 residues. This chain's CDR3 is CASSLEGRTGQETQYF. CDR3 DNA: TGTGCCAGCAGCTTAGAGGGACGGACGGGACAAGAGACCCAGTACTTC.

Ten or more counts support this clonotype. The chain is built from TRBV3-1 and TRBJ1-1; D remains unclear. CDR3 length: 13 residues. Between the trimmed V and J ends, which lost 4 bases and 1 base, there was a span of 7 bases. The germline V gene has CDR1 LGHDT and CDR2 YNNKEL (reference sequence). The CDR3 is CASSPRRNTEAFF. CDR3 sequence (DNA): TGTGCCAGCAGCCCCCGGAGGAACACTGAAGCTTTCTTT.

V and J are TRBV20-1 and TRBJ1-6; 8 bases align to TRBD1. V lost 3 bases and J lost 5; bases outside the gene matches: 6. The CDR3 covers 15 residues. Germline-derived CDR1 and CDR2 are DFQATT and SNEGSKA (reference sequence). The CDR3 is CSASLTGGHNSPLHF. Here the CDR3 DNA reads TGCAGTGCTAGCCTTACAGGGGGTCATAATTCACCCCTCCACTTT.

DNA of the CDR3: TGTGCCAGCAGCAACAGGGCTGGGGACACTGAAGCTTTCTTT. Translating it yields CASSNRAGDTEAFF. The rearrangement uses TRBV7-9 and TRBJ1-1, with a tentative D call TRBD1 (6 bases). Looked up from germline, CDR1 is SEHNR and CDR2 is FQNEAQ (reference sequence). Trimming left V 5 bases short and J 3 bases short, with 13 bases between. The CDR3 has 14 residues.

The chain employs TRBV30 and TRBJ1-6; no reliable D call. The CDR3 is 15 residues long. In germline, CDR1 is GTSNPN, CDR2 SVGIG (reference sequence). V was pared by 1 base and J by 9 bases, with 16 bases between. The CDR3 DNA is TGTGCCTGGAGTGGGCCACTTATAGGAGGTTCACCCCTCCACTTT. Translation: CAWSGPLIGGSPLHF.

This clonotype was seen at least ten times. The rearrangement joins TRBV7-2 to TRBJ1-6; D may be TRBD1 (5 bases). Germline-derived CDR1 and CDR2 are SGHTA and FQGNSA. V lost 1 base, J lost 8 bases, and 12 bases lay in between. CDR3 length equals 15 residues. The CDR3 sequence is CASSLVAAGYSPLHF. The CDR3 coding sequence is TGTGCCAGCAGCTTAGTGGCTGCAGGGTATTCACCCCTCCACTTT.

This clonotype was recorded at least ten times. The V and J genes are TRBV15 and TRBJ2-3; 10 bases agree with TRBD2. This CDR3 region has 16 residues. Germline V gene lookup returns CDR1 LNHNV and CDR2 YYDKDF (reference sequence). J lost 2 bases, V lost 1 base, and 3 bases had no gene match. The CDR3 loop reads CATSRGLAGVTDTQYF. Written as DNA, the CDR3 is TGTGCCACCAGCAGAGGTCTAGCGGGGGTCACAGATACGCAGTATTTT.

This clonotype has ten or more counts. The chain recombines TRBV7-2 with TRBJ1-4; possible D gene TRBD1, 5 bases. Germline values: CDR1 SGHTA, CDR2 FQGNSA. This CDR3 contains 15 residues. The V end lost 5 bases, the J end lost 8 bases, and 18 bases lay between the germline ends. CDR3 sequence reads: CASSLMGGNGEKLFF. The DNA for the CDR3 is TGTGCCAGCAGCCTAATGGGGGGGAATGGGGAAAAACTGTTTTTT. Based on the CDR3 plus reference TRBV7-2 and TRBJ1-4, the full variable domain is GAGVSQSPSNKVTEKGKDVELRCDPISGHTALYWYRQSLGQGLEFLIYFQGNSAPDKSGLPSDRFSAERTGGSVSTLTIQRTQQEDSAVYLCASSLMGGNGEKLFFGSGTQLSVL.

As to this clonotype: The junction shows a germline mismatch at one end, possibly a read error. The V call is TRBV18, the J call TRBJ1-4; D perhaps matches TRBD1 (6 bases). The V gene's germline CDR1 is KGHSH and CDR2 LQKENI. The CDR3 is made up of 14 amino acids. CDR3 protein: CASSPPGAREKLSF. DNA for the CDR3: TGTGCCAGCTCACCCCCGGGGGCGCGGGAAAAACTGTCTTTT.

This clonotype was counted between two and nine times. The chain links TRBV25-1 to TRBJ1-3; D might be TRBD1 (5 bases). V lost 4 bases to trimming and J lost 2 bases, with 12 bases between them. The CDR3 loop spans 15 amino acids. Germline V gene sequence: CDR1 MGHDK, CDR2 SYGVNS. Written as DNA, the CDR3 is TGTGCCAGCAGTGTACCAGGGACCCCTGGAAACACCATATATTTT. This gives the protein CASSVPGTPGNTIYF.

The V and J genes are TRBV20-1 and TRBJ1-1, with no clear D. The CDR3 spans 14 residues. Trimming took off 1 base at V and 3 bases at J, with 12 bases between the two ends. Germline lookup yields CDR1 DFQATT and CDR2 SNEGSKA (reference sequence). As DNA, the CDR3 is TGCAGTGCTAGAGTCGCCCTCGAGGACACTGAAGCTTTCTTT. Residues: CSARVALEDTEAFF.

This clonotype was seen a few times. V and J are TRBV7-9 and TRBJ2-2; possible D gene TRBD1, 6 bases. The length of the CDR3 is 16 residues. The ends were cut back, 0 bases at V and 0 bases at J, with 8 bases in the middle. The germline V gene encodes CDR1 SEHNR and CDR2 FQNEAQ (reference sequence). As DNA, the CDR3 is TGTGCCAGCAGCTTAGCGGGGACATCGAACACCGGGGAGCTGTTTTTT. The encoded protein is CASSLAGTSNTGELFF.

The J gene is TRBJ1-2, the V gene TRBV5-4, with no clear D. Deletions cut 0 bases from V and 8 bases from J, with 8 bases between. The CDR3 is made up of 12 amino acids. Germline assignment: CDR1 SGHNT and CDR2 YYREEE (reference sequence). This chain's CDR3 is CASSLAALGYTF. The CDR3 coding sequence is TGTGCCAGCAGCTTGGCGGCCCTCGGCTACACCTTC.

In this sample, this clonotype turned up many times. V and J are TRBV20-1 and TRBJ1-2; D not certain. CDR3 size: 12 residues. V was cut by 3 bases and J by 4 bases, with 9 bases left in between. The germline gives CDR1 DFQATT, CDR2 SNEGSKA (reference sequence). This chain's CDR3 is CSASPVGYGYTF. DNA for the CDR3: TGCAGTGCTAGTCCTGTGGGCTATGGCTACACCTTC.

This clonotype was found a few times. V usage is TRBV5-6 and J usage is TRBJ1-1; D unresolved. Germline V gene lookup returns CDR1 SGHDT and CDR2 YYEEEE. Trimming left V 2 bases short and J 7 bases short, with 6 bases between. The CDR3 has 11 residues. CDR3 residues: CASSLQSEAFF. DNA of the CDR3: TGTGCCAGCAGCTTACAGAGTGAAGCTTTCTTT.

This clonotype has at least ten counts. The chain joins TRBV2 to TRBJ2-1, with D possibly matching TRBD2 (5 bases). Per the germline V gene, CDR1 is SNHLY and CDR2 is FYNNEI. The CDR3 contains 16 residues. Deletions cut 6 bases from V and 1 base from J, with 16 bases between. CDR3 nucleotides: TGTGCCAGCAGCTCTACCTTAGCGTCTTCCTACAATGAGCAGTTCTTC. It encodes CASSSTLASSYNEQFF.

This clonotype showed up just a few times. The CDR3 region has the DNA TGCGCCAGCAGCCTAGGACAGGCCCGGGATGGCTACACCTTC. It yields the protein CASSLGQARDGYTF. V gene TRBV5-1 combines with J gene TRBJ1-2; 7 bases map to TRBD1. V was pared by 4 bases and J by 6 bases, with 9 bases of the junction left unmatched. The CDR3 has 14 residues. Germline-derived CDR1 and CDR2 are SGHRS and YFSETQ. Looking up the rest from reference TRBV5-1 and TRBJ1-2 gives the full variable domain: KAGVTQTPRYLIKTRGQQVTLSCSPISGHRSVSWYQQTPGQGLQFLFEYFSETQRNKGNFPGRFSGRQFSNSRSEMNVSTLELGDSALYLCASSLGQARDGYTFGSGTRLTVV.

The rearrangement joins TRBV5-8 to TRBJ1-1, with a possible D match to TRBD1 (5 bases). The CDR3 loop spans 14 amino acids. Per germline, CDR1 SGHTS and CDR2 YDEGEE. Trimming pared 1 base from V and 0 bases from J, leaving 7 bases between. The CDR3 DNA sequence: TGTGCCAGCAGCTTGCCAGGGATGAACACTGAAGCTTTCTTT. It codes for CASSLPGMNTEAFF.

This clonotype came up a few times. J is TRBJ1-3 and V is TRBV6-6; TRBD1 might be the D (5 bases). This CDR3 has 13 amino acids. V lost 6 bases and J 2 bases, leaving 8 bases between the germline ends. The germline gives CDR1 MNHNY, CDR2 SVGAGI (reference sequence). The CDR3 protein is CASSETAGNTIYF. In nucleotides, the CDR3 is TGTGCCAGCAGCGAGACAGCTGGAAACACCATATATTTT.

V gene TRBV20-1 combines with J gene TRBJ2-7; TRBD1 agrees at 7 bases. V dropped 5 bases and J dropped 3; count of bases not matched to a gene: 7. The germline V gene has CDR1 DFQATT and CDR2 SNEGSKA (reference sequence). CDR3 size: 13 residues. This chain's CDR3 is CSAVPGQIYEQYF. The CDR3 region has the DNA TGCAGTGCTGTTCCGGGACAGATCTACGAGCAGTACTTC.

The CDR3, as DNA: TGTGCCAGCCTTAGGGGAAGGATGGAAGAAAAACTGTTTTTT. Protein product: CASLRGRMEEKLFF. V and J are TRBV28 and TRBJ1-4; D is perhaps TRBD1 (5 bases). Trimming cost V 8 bases and J 8 bases, with 18 bases left between them. Germline values: CDR1 MDHEN, CDR2 SYDVKM. The CDR3 has 14 amino acids.

J is TRBJ2-1 and V is TRBV7-9, with 9 positions matching TRBD1. CDR3 length equals 16 residues. CDR1 SEHNR and CDR2 FQNEAQ come from the germline V gene (reference sequence). The V segment lost 6 bases and the J segment 9 bases; nucleotides outside the gene matches: 15. The CDR3 loop reads CASRREGQGRLGEQFF. For the CDR3, the DNA is TGTGCCAGCAGGAGAGAGGGACAGGGAAGGTTGGGTGAGCAGTTCTTC.

This clonotype was observed many times. The V call is TRBV28, the J call TRBJ1-3, with D possibly matching TRBD1 (5 bases). The V end lost 5 bases, the J end lost 0 bases, and 14 bases lay between the germline ends. CDR1 and CDR2 (germline): MDHEN, SYDVKM. This CDR3 is 16 amino acids long. Here the CDR3 DNA reads TGTGCCAGCAGTCCGGGGCCAGATTACTCTGGAAACACCATATATTTT. It encodes CASSPGPDYSGNTIYF.

The V gene is TRBV20-1, the J gene TRBJ1-2, with 9 bases identical to TRBD1. Trimming cost V 6 bases and J 3 bases; bases outside gene matches: 2. The CDR3 runs to 12 residues. Germline lookup yields CDR1 DFQATT and CDR2 SNEGSKA (reference sequence). The CDR3 DNA reads TGCAGTGCGAGGGACAGGGACTATGGCTACACCTTC. Amino acids: CSARDRDYGYTF.